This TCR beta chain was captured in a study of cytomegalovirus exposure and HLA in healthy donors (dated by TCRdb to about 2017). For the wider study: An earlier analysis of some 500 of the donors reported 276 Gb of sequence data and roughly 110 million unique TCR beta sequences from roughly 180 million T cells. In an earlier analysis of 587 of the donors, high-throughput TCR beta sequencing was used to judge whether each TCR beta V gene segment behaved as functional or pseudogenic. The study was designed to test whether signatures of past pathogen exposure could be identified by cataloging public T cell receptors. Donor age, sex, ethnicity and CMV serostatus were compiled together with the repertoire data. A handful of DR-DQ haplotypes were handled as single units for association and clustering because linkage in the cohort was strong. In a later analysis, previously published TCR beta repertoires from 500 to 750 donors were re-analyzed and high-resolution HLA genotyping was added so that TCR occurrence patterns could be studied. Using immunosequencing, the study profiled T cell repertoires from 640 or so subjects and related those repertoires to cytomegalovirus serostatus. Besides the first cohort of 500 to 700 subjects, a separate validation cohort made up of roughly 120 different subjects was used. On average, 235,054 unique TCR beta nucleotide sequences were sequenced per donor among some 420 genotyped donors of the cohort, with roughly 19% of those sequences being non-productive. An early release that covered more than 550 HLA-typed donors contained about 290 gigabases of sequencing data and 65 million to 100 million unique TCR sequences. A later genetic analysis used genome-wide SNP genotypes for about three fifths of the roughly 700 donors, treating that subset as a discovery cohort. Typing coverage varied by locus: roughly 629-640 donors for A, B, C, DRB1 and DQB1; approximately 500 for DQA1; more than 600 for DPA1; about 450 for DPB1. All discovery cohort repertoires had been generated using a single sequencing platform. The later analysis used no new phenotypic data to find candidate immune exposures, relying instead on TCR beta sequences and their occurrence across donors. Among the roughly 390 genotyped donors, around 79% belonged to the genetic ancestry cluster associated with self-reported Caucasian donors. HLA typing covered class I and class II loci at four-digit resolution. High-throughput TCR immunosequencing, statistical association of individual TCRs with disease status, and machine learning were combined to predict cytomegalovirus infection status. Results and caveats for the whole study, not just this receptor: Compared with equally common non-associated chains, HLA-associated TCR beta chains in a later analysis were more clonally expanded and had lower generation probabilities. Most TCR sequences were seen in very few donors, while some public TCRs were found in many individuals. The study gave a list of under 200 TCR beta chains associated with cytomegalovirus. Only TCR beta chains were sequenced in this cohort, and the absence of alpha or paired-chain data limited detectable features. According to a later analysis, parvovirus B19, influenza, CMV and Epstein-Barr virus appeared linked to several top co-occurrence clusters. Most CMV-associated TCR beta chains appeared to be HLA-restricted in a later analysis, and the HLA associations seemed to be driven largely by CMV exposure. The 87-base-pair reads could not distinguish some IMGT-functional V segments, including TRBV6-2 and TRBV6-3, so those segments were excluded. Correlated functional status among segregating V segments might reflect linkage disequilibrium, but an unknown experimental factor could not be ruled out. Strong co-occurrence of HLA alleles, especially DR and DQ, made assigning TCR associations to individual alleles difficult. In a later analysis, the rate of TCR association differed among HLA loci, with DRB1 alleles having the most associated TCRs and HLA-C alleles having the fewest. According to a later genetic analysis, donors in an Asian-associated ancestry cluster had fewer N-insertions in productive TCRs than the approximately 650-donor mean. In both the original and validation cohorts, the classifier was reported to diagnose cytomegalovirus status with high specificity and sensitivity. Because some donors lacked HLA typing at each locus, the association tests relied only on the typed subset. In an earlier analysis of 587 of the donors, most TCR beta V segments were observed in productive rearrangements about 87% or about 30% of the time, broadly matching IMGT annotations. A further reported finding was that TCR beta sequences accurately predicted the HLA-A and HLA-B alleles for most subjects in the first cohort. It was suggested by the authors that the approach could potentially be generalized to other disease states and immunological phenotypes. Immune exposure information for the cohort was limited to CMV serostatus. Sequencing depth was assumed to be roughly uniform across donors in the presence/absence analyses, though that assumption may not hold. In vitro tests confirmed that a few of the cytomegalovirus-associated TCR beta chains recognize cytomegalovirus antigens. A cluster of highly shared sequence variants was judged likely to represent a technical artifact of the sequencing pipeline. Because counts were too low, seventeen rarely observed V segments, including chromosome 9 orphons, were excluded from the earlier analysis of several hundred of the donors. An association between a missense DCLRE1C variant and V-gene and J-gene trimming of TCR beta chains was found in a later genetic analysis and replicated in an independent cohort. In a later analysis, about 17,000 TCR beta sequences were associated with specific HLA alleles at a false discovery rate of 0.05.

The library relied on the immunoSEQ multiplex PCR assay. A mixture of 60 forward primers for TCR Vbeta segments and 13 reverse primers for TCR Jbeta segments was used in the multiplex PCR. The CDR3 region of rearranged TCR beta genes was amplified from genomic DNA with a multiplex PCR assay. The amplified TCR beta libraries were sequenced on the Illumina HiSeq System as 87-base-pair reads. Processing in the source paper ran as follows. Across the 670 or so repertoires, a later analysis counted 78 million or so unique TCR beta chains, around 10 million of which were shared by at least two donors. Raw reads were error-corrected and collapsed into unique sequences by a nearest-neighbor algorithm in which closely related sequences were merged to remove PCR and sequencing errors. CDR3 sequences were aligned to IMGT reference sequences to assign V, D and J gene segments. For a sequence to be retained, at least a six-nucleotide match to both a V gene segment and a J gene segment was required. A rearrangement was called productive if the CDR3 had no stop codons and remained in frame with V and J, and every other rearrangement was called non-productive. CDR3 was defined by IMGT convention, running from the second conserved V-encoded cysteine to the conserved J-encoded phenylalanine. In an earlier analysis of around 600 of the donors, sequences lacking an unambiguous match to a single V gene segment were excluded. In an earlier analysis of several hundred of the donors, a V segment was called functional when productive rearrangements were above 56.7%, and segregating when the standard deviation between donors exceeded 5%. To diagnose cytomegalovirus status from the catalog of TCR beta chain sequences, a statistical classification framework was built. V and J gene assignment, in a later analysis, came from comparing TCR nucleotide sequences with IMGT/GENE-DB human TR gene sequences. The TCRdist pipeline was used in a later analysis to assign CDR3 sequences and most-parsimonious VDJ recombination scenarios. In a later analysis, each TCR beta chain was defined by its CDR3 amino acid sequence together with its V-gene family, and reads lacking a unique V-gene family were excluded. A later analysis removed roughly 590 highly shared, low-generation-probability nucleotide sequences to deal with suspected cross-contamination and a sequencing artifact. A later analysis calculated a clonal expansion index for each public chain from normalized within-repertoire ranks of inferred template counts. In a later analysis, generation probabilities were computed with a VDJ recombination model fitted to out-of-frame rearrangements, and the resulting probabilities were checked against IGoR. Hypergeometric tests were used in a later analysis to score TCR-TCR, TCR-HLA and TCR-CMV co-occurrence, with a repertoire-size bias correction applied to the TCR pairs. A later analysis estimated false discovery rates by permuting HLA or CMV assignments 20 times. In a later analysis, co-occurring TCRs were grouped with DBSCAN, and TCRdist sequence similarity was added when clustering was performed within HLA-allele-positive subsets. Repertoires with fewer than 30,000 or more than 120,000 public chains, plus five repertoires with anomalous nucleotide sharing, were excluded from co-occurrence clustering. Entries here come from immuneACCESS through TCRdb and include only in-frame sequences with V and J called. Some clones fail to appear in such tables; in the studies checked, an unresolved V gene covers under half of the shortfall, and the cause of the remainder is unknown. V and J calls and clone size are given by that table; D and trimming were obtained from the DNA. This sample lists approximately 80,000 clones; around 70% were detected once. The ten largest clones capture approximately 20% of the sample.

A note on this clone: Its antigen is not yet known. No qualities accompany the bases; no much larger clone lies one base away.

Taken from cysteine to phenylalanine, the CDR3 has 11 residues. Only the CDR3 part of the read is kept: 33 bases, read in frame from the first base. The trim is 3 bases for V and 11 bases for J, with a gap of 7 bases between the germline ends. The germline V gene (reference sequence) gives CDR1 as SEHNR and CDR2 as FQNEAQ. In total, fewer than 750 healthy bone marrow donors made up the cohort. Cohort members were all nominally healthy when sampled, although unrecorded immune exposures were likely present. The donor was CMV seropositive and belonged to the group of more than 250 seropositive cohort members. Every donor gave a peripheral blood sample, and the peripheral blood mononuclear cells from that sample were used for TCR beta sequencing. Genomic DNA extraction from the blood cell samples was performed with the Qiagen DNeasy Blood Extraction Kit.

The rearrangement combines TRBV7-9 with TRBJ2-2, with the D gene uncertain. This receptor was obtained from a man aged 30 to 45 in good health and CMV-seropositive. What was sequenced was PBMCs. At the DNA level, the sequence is TGTGCCAGCAGCTTCCCACTCGAGCTGTTTTTT. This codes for CASSFPLELFF.